The subject of this entry is one T cell receptor (beta chain). This sample is drawn from a study of blood T cell repertoires in COVID-19. CDR1 is KGHDR and CDR2 is SFDVKD in the germline V gene. V trimming: 3 bases; J trimming: 5 bases; junction bases outside the gene matches: 14. The CDR3 is 17 residues long. The repertoire was sequenced with immunoSEQ multiplex PCR; TCRdb's copy has only in-frame clones and lacks some. This repertoire shows around 620,000 clones, 90% found once; its top ten account for approximately 0.3%. The sequencing input was peripheral blood. The TCR originated in a young woman with acute or convalescent COVID-19. V usage is TRBV24-1 and J usage is TRBJ1-1; 7 bases are shared with TRBD1. CDR3 coding DNA: TGTGCCACCAGTGATACGGACACAGGGGAAGGAGCGACTGAAGCTTTCTTT. Translation: CATSDTDTGEGATEAFF.